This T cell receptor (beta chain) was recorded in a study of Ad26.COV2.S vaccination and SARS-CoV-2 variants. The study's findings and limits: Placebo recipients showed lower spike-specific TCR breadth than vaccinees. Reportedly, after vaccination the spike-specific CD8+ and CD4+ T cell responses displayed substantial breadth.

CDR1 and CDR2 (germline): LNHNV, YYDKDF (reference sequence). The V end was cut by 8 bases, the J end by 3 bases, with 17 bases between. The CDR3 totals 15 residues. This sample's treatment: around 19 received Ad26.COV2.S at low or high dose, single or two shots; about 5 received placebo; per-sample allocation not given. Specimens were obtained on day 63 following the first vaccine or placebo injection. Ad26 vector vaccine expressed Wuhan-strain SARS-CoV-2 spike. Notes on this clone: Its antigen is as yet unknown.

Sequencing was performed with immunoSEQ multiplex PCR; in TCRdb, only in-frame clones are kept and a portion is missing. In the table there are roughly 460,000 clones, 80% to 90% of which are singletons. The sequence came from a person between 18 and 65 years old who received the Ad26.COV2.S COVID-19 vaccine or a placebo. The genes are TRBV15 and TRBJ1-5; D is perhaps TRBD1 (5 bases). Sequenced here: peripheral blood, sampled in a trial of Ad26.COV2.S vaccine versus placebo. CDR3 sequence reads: CATSPGPSPNQPQHF. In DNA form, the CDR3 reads TGTGCCACCTCGCCGGGGCCCAGCCCCAATCAGCCCCAGCATTTT.